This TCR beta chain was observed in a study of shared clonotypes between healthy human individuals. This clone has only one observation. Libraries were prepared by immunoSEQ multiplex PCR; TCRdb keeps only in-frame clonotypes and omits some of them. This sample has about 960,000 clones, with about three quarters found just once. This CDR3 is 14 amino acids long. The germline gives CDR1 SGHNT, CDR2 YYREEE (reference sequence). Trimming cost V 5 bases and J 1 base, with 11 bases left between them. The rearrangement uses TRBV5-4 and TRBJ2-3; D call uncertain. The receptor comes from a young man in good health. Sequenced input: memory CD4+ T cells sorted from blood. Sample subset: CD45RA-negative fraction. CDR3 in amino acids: CASSPNIGTDTQYF. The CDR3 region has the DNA TGTGCCAGCAGTCCCAATATCGGCACAGATACGCAGTATTTT.